The subject of this entry is one T cell receptor (beta chain). A junction boundary mismatches the germline segment, possibly from a read error. For TCRbeta, the library was prepared with unique molecular identifiers. TCRdb re-analysed the PCR reads in MiXCR, keeping a single row per CDR3 protein. The sample yields approximately 500,000 distinct CDR3 sequences, 25% to 30% seen once. This sample stems from a study of T-cell reconstitution after alpha-beta-depleted transplantation in children. This CDR3 has 12 residues. Germline CDR1 and CDR2: MNHNY and SVGAGI (reference sequence). Sequencing used PBMCs, obtained before TCRalphabeta/CD19-depleted stem cell transplant. This TCR came from a boy under three years old with Wiskott-Aldrich syndrome, due to receive a stem cell transplant. V is TRBV6-6 and J is TRBJ2-7; D gene unclear. CDR3: CAISYGSYEQYF. The CDR3 DNA follows: TGTGCCATCAGTTACGGCAGCTACGAGCAGTACTTC.